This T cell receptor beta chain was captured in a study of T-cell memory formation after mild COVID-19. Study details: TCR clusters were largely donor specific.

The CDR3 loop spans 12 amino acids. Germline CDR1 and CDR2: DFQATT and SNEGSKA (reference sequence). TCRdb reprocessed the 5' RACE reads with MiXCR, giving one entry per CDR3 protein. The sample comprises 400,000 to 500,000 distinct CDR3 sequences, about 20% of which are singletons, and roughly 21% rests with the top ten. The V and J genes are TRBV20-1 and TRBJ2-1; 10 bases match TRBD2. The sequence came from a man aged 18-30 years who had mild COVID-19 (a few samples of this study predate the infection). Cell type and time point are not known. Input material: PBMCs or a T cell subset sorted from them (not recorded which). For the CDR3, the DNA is TGCGGAGCGGGGGGGCTAGGCAATGAGCAGTTCTTC. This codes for CGAGGLGNEQFF.